Listed here are 18 T cell receptor beta chains from one sample, sequenced in a study of cytomegalovirus exposure and HLA in healthy donors. With 60 Vbeta and 13 Jbeta primers, the PCR was carried out. Profiling relied on immunoSEQ multiplex PCR, and the TCRdb table lists in-frame clones only, not all of them. The data show more than 80,000 clones, around 79% seen once. The sequenced sample was PBMCs. The receptor source for this set is a female donor in good health and CMV-seropositive.

V is TRBV6-5 and J is TRBJ1-2; possible D gene TRBD1, 6 bases. V lost 6 bases and J 4 bases, leaving 18 bases between the germline ends. From germline, CDR1 is MNHEY and CDR2 SVGAGI. The CDR3 contains 15 residues. The CDR3 sequence is CASRPRGAGSYGYTF. The CDR3 DNA is TGTGCCAGCAGGCCCAGGGGCGCCGGATCCTATGGCTACACCTTC.

The CDR3 nucleotides read TGTGCCAGCAGCTTGACTAGCGGGACCGGCGAGGAGCAGTTCTTC. This gives the protein CASSLTSGTGEEQFF. The chain uses TRBV5-8 and TRBJ2-1; 10 bases match TRBD2. The CDR3 totals 15 residues. J gave up 10 bases and V 1 base, and 8 bases lay outside the gene matches. Per germline, CDR1 SGHTS and CDR2 YDEGEE.

The rearrangement links TRBV4-2 to TRBJ2-2, with a weak D call TRBD1 (5 bases). With 1 base removed from V and 2 bases from J, the gap between germline ends came to 8 bases. Germline V gene sequence: CDR1 LGHNA, CDR2 YNFKEQ. The CDR3 loop spans 15 amino acids. CDR3 loop: CASSQGQTNTGELFF. The CDR3 DNA sequence: TGTGCCAGCAGCCAAGGACAGACCAACACCGGGGAGCTGTTTTTT.

This chain joins TRBV7-2 and TRBJ2-6; D is unresolved. Germline lookup yields CDR1 SGHTA and CDR2 FQGNSA. The CDR3 covers 18 residues. Trimming pared 4 bases from V and 1 base from J, leaving 17 bases between. Here the CDR3 reads CASSSDLRSGSGANVLTF. The CDR3, as DNA: TGTGCCAGCAGCTCCGATCTACGGTCGGGTTCTGGGGCCAACGTCCTGACTTTC.

V usage is TRBV7-2 and J usage is TRBJ1-4; D is ambiguous. Trimming took off 2 bases at V and 2 bases at J, with 6 bases between the two ends. CDR1 SGHTA and CDR2 FQGNSA come from the germline V gene. The CDR3 has 14 amino acids. The CDR3 DNA sequence: TGTGCCAGCAGCTTAATCCGGACTAATGAAAAACTGTTTTTT. This gives the protein CASSLIRTNEKLFF.

V and J are TRBV5-8 and TRBJ2-7; 10 nucleotides align to TRBD1. The CDR3 is made up of 16 amino acids. Losses at the gene ends were 2 bases for V and 5 bases for J; bases not matched to a gene: 10. Per germline, CDR1 SGHTS and CDR2 YDEGEE. This CDR3 reads CASSFNRDRGIDEQYF. The CDR3 coding sequence is TGTGCCAGCAGCTTCAACCGGGACAGGGGAATTGACGAGCAGTACTTC.

The chain recombines TRBV2 with TRBJ1-1, with D unclear. The V gene lost 8 bases and the J gene lost 1 base, with 11 bases spanning the gap. The CDR3 has 13 amino acids. Germline lookup yields CDR1 SNHLY and CDR2 FYNNEI. This CDR3 reads CASHRERNTEAFF. The CDR3 nucleotides read TGTGCCAGCCACCGGGAGCGGAACACTGAAGCTTTCTTT.

CDR3 residues: CASNRAQGEKLFF. The CDR3 nucleotides read TGTGCCAGCAACAGGGCCCAGGGGGAAAAACTGTTTTTT. The chain recombines TRBV2 with TRBJ1-4, with a possible D match to TRBD1 (6 bases). Trimming pared 7 bases from V and 8 bases from J, leaving 14 bases between. The CDR3 length is 13 residues. Germline values: CDR1 SNHLY, CDR2 FYNNEI.

The J gene is TRBJ2-2, the V gene TRBV29-1; 10 nucleotides agree with TRBD1. Germline assignment: CDR1 SQVTM and CDR2 ANQGSEA. V was clipped by 4 bases and J by 4 bases; unmatched bases: 3. The CDR3 is made up of 14 amino acids. The CDR3 nucleotides read TGCAGCGTTGGGACAGGGGGAAGCACCGGGGAGCTGTTTTTT. Translation gives CSVGTGGSTGELFF.

V and J are TRBV4-1 and TRBJ1-5, with TRBD1 matching 11 bases. Germline CDR1 is MGHRA and CDR2 is YSYEKL. J gave up 7 bases and V 0 bases, and 8 bases lay outside the gene matches. The length of the CDR3 is 17 residues. CDR3 amino acids: CASSQDPGDRGNQPQHF. The CDR3 nucleotides are TGCGCCAGCAGCCAAGACCCAGGGGACAGGGGGAACCAGCCCCAGCATTTT.

The J gene is TRBJ2-1, the V gene TRBV7-3, with 8 positions matching TRBD2. From germline, CDR1 is SGHTA and CDR2 FQGTGA. After removal of 1 base from V and 8 bases from J, the junction contained 4 bases not matched to a gene. The CDR3 is made up of 14 amino acids. The CDR3 DNA reads as TGTGCCAGCAGCTTAAACGGGGGGGGATATGAGCAGTTCTTC. It is translated as CASSLNGGGYEQFF.

There are a few counts of this clone. The chain joins TRBV28 to TRBJ1-2; TRBD1 is a possible D gene (6 bases). Germline CDR1 and CDR2: MDHEN and SYDVKM. The V gene lost 9 bases and the J gene lost 4 bases, with 18 bases spanning the gap. There are 14 residues in the CDR3. CDR3 protein: CASSPGDLGYGYTF. The CDR3 coding sequence is TGTGCCAGTTCTCCAGGGGACCTCGGCTATGGCTACACCTTC.

A few counts support this clone. The chain uses TRBV4-3 and TRBJ1-1; D remains unclear. V shed 0 bases and J shed 11 bases, with 16 bases lying between them. The CDR3 extends over 14 amino acids. Germline V gene data show CDR1 as LGHNA and CDR2 as YSLEER. In DNA form, the CDR3 reads TGCGCCAGCAGCCAAGATCCCAACTCTAGGTTGGCTTTCTTT. This translates into CASSQDPNSRLAFF.

The chain combines TRBV10-1 with TRBJ1-1, with a tentative D call TRBD1 (5 bases). This CDR3 comprises 15 residues. Per the germline V gene, CDR1 is WNHNN and CDR2 is SYGVQD (reference sequence). Trimming left V 5 bases short and J 3 bases short, with 16 bases between. CDR3 sequence reads: CASSRSGTGDTEAFF. The CDR3 nucleotides read TGCGCCAGCAGTAGGTCCGGGACTGGGGACACTGAAGCTTTCTTT.

The V call is TRBV5-1, the J call TRBJ1-2, with 9 bases aligning to TRBD1. The CDR3 is 16 residues long. Germline V lookup: CDR1 SGHRS, CDR2 YFSETQ. Unmatched junction bases numbered 15, after V lost 4 bases and J lost 8 bases. CDR3 in amino acids: CASSVGGGTGRDGYTF. The DNA for the CDR3 is TGCGCCAGCAGCGTTGGAGGTGGGACAGGGAGGGACGGCTACACCTTC.

The genes are TRBV18 and TRBJ1-2; tentative D call: TRBD1 (6 bases). V was cut by 1 base and J by 2 bases, with 8 bases left in between. This CDR3 region has 14 residues. From germline, CDR1 is KGHSH and CDR2 LQKENI. The CDR3 protein is CASSPRGLNYGYTF. CDR3 nucleotides: TGTGCCAGCTCACCACGGGGGCTGAACTATGGCTACACCTTC. Full variable domain (remainder filled in from reference TRBV18 and TRBJ1-2): NAGVMQNPRHLVRRRGQEARLRCSPMKGHSHVYWYRQLPEEGLKFMVYLQKENIIDESGMPKERFSAEFPKEGPSILRIQQVVRGDSAAYFCASSPRGLNYGYTFGSGTRLTVV.

The gene calls are TRBV7-3 and TRBJ2-1; a possible D gene is TRBD1 (5 bases). CDR3 length: 14 residues. Germline CDR1 SGHTA, CDR2 FQGTGA. Trimming stripped 0 bases from V and 8 bases from J, with 11 bases between. In nucleotides, the CDR3 is TGTGCCAGCAGCTTAACGGCAGGGAAGGATGAGCAGTTCTTC. Amino acids: CASSLTAGKDEQFF.

The chain has TRBV6-4 and TRBJ1-2, with TRBD1 matching 7 bases. Trimming cost V 0 bases and J 10 bases; bases outside gene matches: 5. The CDR3 runs 13 residues. Germline CDR1 reads MRHNA; CDR2 reads SNTAGT. The CDR3: CASSDSFGTDYTF. The CDR3 nucleotides are TGTGCCAGCAGTGACTCGTTCGGGACAGACTACACCTTC.